Sequencing of this T cell receptor beta chain was carried out in a study of shared clonotypes between healthy human individuals. About the study: Per-donor plates numbered three CD4 naive, three CD4 memory, two CD8 naive and one CD8 memory.

The method was immunoSEQ multiplex PCR; TCRdb's version includes in-frame clones alone and lacks a portion of them. The sample carries under 1,900,000 clones, about 98.5% recorded once. Findings of the study overall: With several donors compared, roughly 4.9% of naive CD4 clonotypes were shared. Naive subsets tended to show greater estimated richness than memory subsets. Rarefaction revealed incomplete sorted-subset sequencing despite large depth.

This clone is a singleton in its sample. Antigen: not known. This receptor was taken from a man between 25 and 39 years old in good health. Input material: naive CD4+ T cells sorted from blood. Indicated subset: CD45RA+ positively selected.

CDR3 sequence (DNA): TGTGCCAGCAGCCTATTTCCGGGACTTAGCACAGATACGCAGTATTTT. This gives the protein CASSLFPGLSTDTQYF. V gene TRBV11-3 combines with J gene TRBJ2-3, with a tentative D call TRBD2 (6 bases). The CDR3 extends over 16 amino acids. CDR1 is SGHNT, CDR2 YENEEA, per germline. V was shortened by 5 bases and J by 0 bases, with 15 bases between the two germline ends. Combining the CDR3 with reference TRBV11-3 and TRBJ2-3 gives the whole variable domain EAGVVQSPRYKIIEKKQPVAFWCNPISGHNTLYWYLQNLGQGPELLIRYENEEAVDDSQLPKDRFSAERLKGVDSTLKIQPAELGDSAVYLCASSLFPGLSTDTQYFGPGTRLTVL.